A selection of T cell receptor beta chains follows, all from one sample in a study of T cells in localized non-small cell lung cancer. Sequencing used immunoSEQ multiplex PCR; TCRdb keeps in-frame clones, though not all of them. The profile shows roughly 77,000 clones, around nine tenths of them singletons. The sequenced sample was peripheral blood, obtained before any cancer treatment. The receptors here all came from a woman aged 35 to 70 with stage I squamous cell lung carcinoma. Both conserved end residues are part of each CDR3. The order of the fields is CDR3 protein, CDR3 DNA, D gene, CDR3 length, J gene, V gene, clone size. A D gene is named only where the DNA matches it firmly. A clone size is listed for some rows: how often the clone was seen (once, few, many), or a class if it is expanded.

CDR3aa: CATSREPSSYGYTF
CDR3nt: TGTGCCACCAGCAGAGAGCCTTCTAGCTATGGCTACACCTTC
d_gene: NA
len: 14
j_gene: TRBJ1-2
v_gene: TRBV15
abundance: NA

CDR3aa: CASKDTGASGNTIYF
CDR3nt: TGTGCCAGCAAAGACACCGGGGCGTCTGGAAACACCATATATTTT
d_gene: NA
len: 15
j_gene: TRBJ1-3
v_gene: TRBV6-5
abundance: NA

CDR3aa: CASTRTLNYGYTF
CDR3nt: TGTGCCAGCACCCGGACGTTAAACTATGGCTACACCTTC
d_gene: NA
len: 13
j_gene: TRBJ1-2
v_gene: TRBV6-6
abundance: once

CDR3aa: CASSPVGTRGLGNTIYF
CDR3nt: TGTGCCAGCAGCCCGGTGGGAACCAGGGGGCTCGGAAACACCATATATTTT
d_gene: TRBD1
len: 17
j_gene: TRBJ1-3
v_gene: TRBV7-6
abundance: once

CDR3aa: CASSDRQGTEAFF
CDR3nt: TGTGCCAGCAGTGACCGACAGGGCACTGAAGCTTTCTTT
d_gene: TRBD1
len: 13
j_gene: TRBJ1-1
v_gene: TRBV6-5
abundance: few

CDR3aa: CASRSGSSYEQYF
CDR3nt: TGTGCCAGCAGATCCGGGTCTTCCTACGAGCAGTACTTC
d_gene: NA
len: 13
j_gene: TRBJ2-7
v_gene: TRBV28
abundance: few

CDR3aa: CASKGSYNSPLHF
CDR3nt: TGTGCCAGTAAGGGCTCCTATAATTCACCCCTCCACTTT
d_gene: NA
len: 13
j_gene: TRBJ1-6
v_gene: TRBV6-1
abundance: NA

CDR3aa: CASQLGQGAFYGYTF
CDR3nt: TGTGCCAGCCAACTTGGACAGGGGGCGTTCTATGGCTACACCTTC
d_gene: TRBD1
len: 15
j_gene: TRBJ1-2
v_gene: TRBV19
abundance: NA

CDR3aa: CAWSERVGETQYF
CDR3nt: TGTGCCTGGAGTGAAAGGGTCGGGGAGACCCAGTACTTC
d_gene: NA
len: 13
j_gene: TRBJ2-5
v_gene: TRBV30
abundance: NA

CDR3aa: CASSLGVANYGYTF
CDR3nt: TGTGCCAGCAGCTTAGGGGTTGCTAACTATGGCTACACCTTC
d_gene: NA
len: 14
j_gene: TRBJ1-2
v_gene: TRBV7-2
abundance: NA

CDR3aa: CAWSIQGNQPQHF
CDR3nt: TGTGCCTGGAGTATACAGGGGAATCAGCCCCAGCATTTT
d_gene: TRBD1
len: 13
j_gene: TRBJ1-5
v_gene: TRBV30
abundance: few

CDR3aa: CASSQGRLDGETQYF
CDR3nt: TGTGCCAGCAGCCAAGGGCGGCTAGACGGAGAGACCCAGTACTTC
d_gene: NA
len: 15
j_gene: TRBJ2-5
v_gene: TRBV14
abundance: NA

CDR3aa: CASSNSQGARDTQYF
CDR3nt: TGTGCCAGCAGCAACTCACAGGGGGCGCGAGATACGCAGTATTTT
d_gene: TRBD1
len: 15
j_gene: TRBJ2-3
v_gene: TRBV5-4
abundance: few

CDR3aa: CASSHAGTRLGNEQFF
CDR3nt: TGCGCCAGCAGCCACGCCGGGACTAGGTTGGGCAATGAGCAGTTCTTC
d_gene: TRBD2
len: 16
j_gene: TRBJ2-1
v_gene: TRBV4-1
abundance: NA

CDR3aa: CASSQDVWSRNSPLHF
CDR3nt: TGCGCCAGCAGCCAAGATGTGTGGAGTCGTAATTCACCCCTCCACTTT
d_gene: NA
len: 16
j_gene: TRBJ1-6
v_gene: TRBV4-1
abundance: NA

CDR3aa: CASSLSPTSGGAAETQYF
CDR3nt: TGCGCCAGCAGCTTGTCTCCGACTAGCGGGGGGGCCGCAGAGACCCAGTACTTC
d_gene: TRBD2
len: 18
j_gene: TRBJ2-5
v_gene: TRBV5-1
abundance: NA

CDR3aa: CSVLVLEGYTF
CDR3nt: TGCAGCGTTCTAGTTCTGGAGGGCTACACCTTC
d_gene: NA
len: 11
j_gene: TRBJ1-2
v_gene: TRBV29-1
abundance: NA

CDR3aa: CASSEDQTTYQGYTF
CDR3nt: TGTGCCAGCAGTGAGGACCAGACCACATACCAGGGCTACACCTTC
d_gene: NA
len: 15
j_gene: TRBJ1-2
v_gene: TRBV2
abundance: NA

CDR3aa: CASGTGTEAFF
CDR3nt: TGTGCCTCGGGCACCGGCACTGAAGCTTTCTTT
d_gene: NA
len: 11
j_gene: TRBJ1-1
v_gene: TRBV9
abundance: few

CDR3aa: CASSQVYSADLREQYF
CDR3nt: TGCGCCAGCAGCCAAGTCTACTCCGCGGACCTACGCGAGCAGTACTTC
d_gene: NA
len: 16
j_gene: TRBJ2-7
v_gene: TRBV4-1
abundance: NA

CDR3aa: CASSLGVGTGNTVRYGYTF
CDR3nt: TGTGCCAGCAGCTTAGGAGTCGGGACAGGCAATACCGTGAGGTATGGCTACACCTTC
d_gene: TRBD1
len: 19
j_gene: TRBJ1-2
v_gene: TRBV13
abundance: NA

CDR3aa: CAWSPQGARYNSPLHF
CDR3nt: TGTGCCTGGAGTCCTCAGGGGGCTCGGTATAATTCACCCCTCCACTTT
d_gene: TRBD1
len: 16
j_gene: TRBJ1-6
v_gene: TRBV30
abundance: NA

CDR3aa: CASSRTSGPANTGELFF
CDR3nt: TGTGCCAGCAGCCGGACTAGCGGCCCCGCGAACACCGGGGAGCTGTTTTTT
d_gene: TRBD2
len: 17
j_gene: TRBJ2-2
v_gene: TRBV5-8
abundance: NA

CDR3aa: CASGLAEWYTDRWSNQPQHF
CDR3nt: TGTGCTAGTGGTTTGGCCGAATGGTATACGGACAGGTGGAGCAATCAGCCCCAGCATTTT
d_gene: TRBD1
len: 20
j_gene: TRBJ1-5
v_gene: TRBV12-5
abundance: once

CDR3aa: CASSSWTEYEQYF
CDR3nt: TGTGCCAGCAGCTCCTGGACGGAGTACGAGCAGTACTTC
d_gene: NA
len: 13
j_gene: TRBJ2-7
v_gene: TRBV5-6
abundance: NA

CDR3aa: CASSHTGVTTVPNEKLFF
CDR3nt: TGTGCCAGCAGCCACACAGGGGTTACGACGGTTCCCAATGAAAAACTGTTTTTT
d_gene: TRBD1
len: 18
j_gene: TRBJ1-4
v_gene: TRBV2
abundance: NA

CDR3aa: CATSRGTSNQPQHF
CDR3nt: TGTGCCACCAGCAGAGGGACCAGCAATCAGCCCCAGCATTTT
d_gene: NA
len: 14
j_gene: TRBJ1-5
v_gene: TRBV15
abundance: NA

CDR3aa: CASTANTEAFF
CDR3nt: TGTGCCAGCACCGCAAACACTGAAGCTTTCTTT
d_gene: NA
len: 11
j_gene: TRBJ1-1
v_gene: TRBV7-9
abundance: NA

CDR3aa: CASSSEDFNEKLFF
CDR3nt: TGCGCCAGCAGCTCTGAGGACTTTAATGAAAAACTGTTTTTT
d_gene: NA
len: 14
j_gene: TRBJ1-4
v_gene: TRBV5-1
abundance: NA

CDR3aa: CAWSQGTKTQYF
CDR3nt: TGTGCCTGGAGTCAGGGTACAAAGACCCAGTACTTC
d_gene: NA
len: 12
j_gene: TRBJ2-5
v_gene: TRBV30
abundance: once

CDR3aa: CSVRQGKLDEQFF
CDR3nt: TGCAGCGTAAGACAGGGTAAATTGGATGAGCAGTTCTTC
d_gene: TRBD1
len: 13
j_gene: TRBJ2-1
v_gene: TRBV29-1
abundance: NA

CDR3aa: CASSFGNRDYEQYF
CDR3nt: TGTGCCAGCAGCTTCGGTAACAGGGACTACGAGCAGTACTTC
d_gene: NA
len: 14
j_gene: TRBJ2-7
v_gene: TRBV7-8
abundance: NA

CDR3aa: CASSSQGPEPQHF
CDR3nt: TGTGCCAGCAGTTCTCAGGGACCGGAGCCCCAGCATTTT
d_gene: NA
len: 13
j_gene: TRBJ1-5
v_gene: TRBV6-6
abundance: once

CDR3aa: CASSLSERAYTDTQYF
CDR3nt: TGTGCCAGCAGCTTATCCGAGCGGGCGTACACAGATACGCAGTATTTT
d_gene: NA
len: 16
j_gene: TRBJ2-3
v_gene: TRBV7-3
abundance: NA

CDR3aa: CASSSNTGAEGYTF
CDR3nt: TGCGCCAGCAGCTCGAACACAGGGGCGGAGGGCTACACCTTC
d_gene: TRBD1
len: 14
j_gene: TRBJ1-2
v_gene: TRBV5-1
abundance: NA

CDR3aa: CASSPQTENYGYTF
CDR3nt: TGTGCCAGCAGCCCACAGACAGAGAACTATGGCTACACCTTC
d_gene: NA
len: 14
j_gene: TRBJ1-2
v_gene: TRBV9
abundance: NA

CDR3aa: CASSLGTQGTGELFF
CDR3nt: TGTGCCAGCTCACTTGGGACCCAGGGCACCGGGGAGCTGTTTTTT
d_gene: NA
len: 15
j_gene: TRBJ2-2
v_gene: TRBV18
abundance: NA

CDR3aa: CASSFLGMGNTEAFF
CDR3nt: TGTGCCAGCAGTTTTTTGGGGATGGGCAACACTGAAGCTTTCTTT
d_gene: NA
len: 15
j_gene: TRBJ1-1
v_gene: TRBV27
abundance: once

CDR3aa: CASSLVGTGVAGNTIYF
CDR3nt: TGTGCCAGCAGCTTAGTCGGGACAGGGGTTGCTGGAAACACCATATATTTT
d_gene: TRBD1
len: 17
j_gene: TRBJ1-3
v_gene: TRBV7-8
abundance: NA

CDR3aa: CATSSFDRDHQPQHF
CDR3nt: TGTGCCACCAGCAGTTTCGACAGGGACCATCAGCCCCAGCATTTT
d_gene: TRBD1
len: 15
j_gene: TRBJ1-5
v_gene: TRBV15
abundance: NA

CDR3aa: CASSRLRTSTYEQYF
CDR3nt: TGTGCCAGCAGCCGACTAAGGACGTCGACCTACGAGCAGTACTTC
d_gene: NA
len: 15
j_gene: TRBJ2-7
v_gene: TRBV7-8
abundance: NA

CDR3aa: CASSLGGTVSNQPQHF
CDR3nt: TGTGCCAGCAGCCTGGGCGGGACGGTTAGCAATCAGCCCCAGCATTTT
d_gene: NA
len: 16
j_gene: TRBJ1-5
v_gene: TRBV28
abundance: NA

CDR3aa: CASVPREGDYGYTF
CDR3nt: TGTGCTAGTGTTCCTAGGGAGGGCGACTATGGCTACACCTTC
d_gene: NA
len: 14
j_gene: TRBJ1-2
v_gene: TRBV12-5
abundance: once

CDR3aa: CASSLEAGGPGETQYF
CDR3nt: TGTGCCAGCAGCTTAGAAGCGGGGGGGCCGGGAGAGACCCAGTACTTC
d_gene: TRBD2
len: 16
j_gene: TRBJ2-5
v_gene: TRBV7-6
abundance: NA

CDR3aa: CASSLGSSGGAREQYF
CDR3nt: TGTGCCAGCAGCTTGGGGAGCAGCGGGGGGGCGCGGGAGCAGTACTTC
d_gene: TRBD2
len: 16
j_gene: TRBJ2-7
v_gene: TRBV5-4
abundance: NA

CDR3aa: CASSVSGGSNNEQFF
CDR3nt: TGTGCCAGCAGCGTATCCGGGGGGAGCAACAATGAGCAGTTCTTC
d_gene: TRBD2
len: 15
j_gene: TRBJ2-1
v_gene: TRBV9
abundance: NA

CDR3aa: CASSENYEQYF
CDR3nt: TGTGCCAGCAGCGAGAACTACGAGCAGTACTTC
d_gene: NA
len: 11
j_gene: TRBJ2-7
v_gene: TRBV11-1
abundance: NA

CDR3aa: CASSLSGVASYNEQFF
CDR3nt: TGTGCCAGCAGTTTATCAGGGGTAGCGTCCTACAATGAGCAGTTCTTC
d_gene: NA
len: 16
j_gene: TRBJ2-1
v_gene: TRBV27
abundance: NA

CDR3aa: CASSLAAGANSYEQYF
CDR3nt: TGTGCCAGCAGCTTGGCGGCAGGGGCCAACTCCTACGAGCAGTACTTC
d_gene: NA
len: 16
j_gene: TRBJ2-7
v_gene: TRBV5-4
abundance: few

CDR3aa: CASSLTGPPGEKLFF
CDR3nt: TGTGCCAGCAGCTTGACGGGACCGCCCGGCGAAAAACTGTTTTTT
d_gene: NA
len: 15
j_gene: TRBJ1-4
v_gene: TRBV7-9
abundance: NA

CDR3aa: CASSPGRGQETQYF
CDR3nt: TGTGCCAGCAGCCCGGGGCGCGGACAAGAGACCCAGTACTTC
d_gene: NA
len: 14
j_gene: TRBJ2-5
v_gene: TRBV7-2
abundance: NA

CDR3aa: CAWSLGGSYNEQFF
CDR3nt: TGTGCCTGGAGTCTTGGGGGGTCCTACAATGAGCAGTTCTTC
d_gene: NA
len: 14
j_gene: TRBJ2-1
v_gene: TRBV30
abundance: NA

CDR3aa: CASSGTGGQPQHF
CDR3nt: TGTGCCAGCAGCGGGACAGGGGGCCAGCCCCAGCATTTT
d_gene: TRBD1
len: 13
j_gene: TRBJ1-5
v_gene: TRBV2
abundance: many

CDR3aa: CAWSGGGIKAFF
CDR3nt: TGTGCCTGGAGTGGAGGGGGCATAAAGGCTTTCTTT
d_gene: TRBD1
len: 12
j_gene: TRBJ1-1
v_gene: TRBV30
abundance: NA

CDR3aa: CASSIRQGKRDTQYF
CDR3nt: TGTGCCAGTAGTATACGGCAGGGCAAAAGGGATACGCAGTATTTT
d_gene: NA
len: 15
j_gene: TRBJ2-3
v_gene: TRBV19
abundance: NA

CDR3aa: CASSPGTSLTETQYF
CDR3nt: TGTGCCAGCAGCCCTGGGACTAGTTTGACAGAGACCCAGTACTTC
d_gene: TRBD2
len: 15
j_gene: TRBJ2-5
v_gene: TRBV4-2
abundance: NA

CDR3aa: CASSTGTGGANEKLFF
CDR3nt: TGCGCCAGCAGCACCGGGACAGGGGGAGCTAATGAAAAACTGTTTTTT
d_gene: TRBD1
len: 16
j_gene: TRBJ1-4
v_gene: TRBV5-1
abundance: NA

CDR3aa: CASSYSWTANYGYTF
CDR3nt: TGTGCCAGCAGTTATTCTTGGACAGCCAACTATGGCTACACCTTC
d_gene: NA
len: 15
j_gene: TRBJ1-2
v_gene: TRBV6-5
abundance: NA

CDR3aa: CAWSVGAGQPQHF
CDR3nt: TGTGCCTGGAGTGTAGGGGCCGGTCAGCCCCAGCATTTT
d_gene: NA
len: 13
j_gene: TRBJ1-5
v_gene: TRBV30
abundance: NA